The 27 T cell receptor beta chains given below trace back to one sample, sequenced in a study of blood T cell repertoires in COVID-19. Repertoires were generated with immunoSEQ multiplex PCR, while TCRdb's copy carries only in-frame clones and drops some. The top ten clones hold roughly 1.4% of a sample with about 430,000 clones, roughly 84% of them seen once. Sequenced input: PBMCs or T cells enriched from blood (not recorded which). The receptors shown here come from a woman aged 18-29 years who had been exposed to COVID-19.

The chain joins TRBV7-2 to TRBJ2-1; 8 positions agree with TRBD2. Germline-derived CDR1 and CDR2 are SGHTA and FQGNSA. CDR3 length: 16 amino acids. V dropped 4 bases and J dropped 3; count of bases not matched to a gene: 8. CDR3 sequence (DNA): TGTGCCAGCAGCTCAGAAGCGGGAGTAGGCTACAATGAGCAGTTCTTC. This codes for CASSSEAGVGYNEQFF.

The V and J genes are TRBV28 and TRBJ2-3; D remains ambiguous. Trimming removed 6 bases from V and 2 bases from J, with 12 bases in between. Looked up from germline, CDR1 is MDHEN and CDR2 is SYDVKM. The CDR3 runs to 14 residues. This CDR3 is CASRQDPLTDTQYF. CDR3 coding DNA: TGTGCCAGCAGGCAGGATCCACTCACAGATACGCAGTATTTT.

The chain links TRBV18 to TRBJ2-2; 9 bases agree with TRBD1. Germline CDR1 reads KGHSH; CDR2 reads LQKENI. J was trimmed by 2 bases and V by 6 bases; bases with no gene match: 7. CDR3 length equals 16 residues. The CDR3 sequence: CASSFGQGINTGELFF. CDR3 nucleotides: TGTGCCAGCTCTTTCGGACAGGGGATAAACACCGGGGAGCTGTTTTTT.

The chain is built from TRBV28 and TRBJ1-1; D is unresolved. The CDR3 totals 10 residues. The ends were cut back, 6 bases at V and 7 bases at J, with 6 bases in the middle. CDR1 and CDR2 from the germline V gene are MDHEN and SYDVKM. CDR3 protein: CASRRLEAFF. The CDR3 DNA reads as TGTGCCAGCAGGCGCCTTGAAGCTTTCTTT. Complete variable domain (other parts from reference TRBV28 and TRBJ1-1): DVKVTQSSRYLVKRTGEKVFLECVQDMDHENMFWYRQDPGLGLRLIYFSYDVKMKEKGDIPEGYSVSREKKERFSLILESASTNQTSMYLCASRRLEAFFGQGTRLTVV.

As DNA, the CDR3 is TGTGCCAGCAACAACAGGGAAGGTCAGCCCCAGCATTTT. Its protein is CASNNREGQPQHF. This chain links TRBV7-9 with TRBJ1-5, with TRBD1 as a possible D gene (6 bases). CDR3 length: 13 residues. The V gene lost 7 bases and the J gene lost 6 bases, with 13 bases spanning the gap. Germline CDR1 and CDR2: SEHNR and FQNEAQ (reference sequence).

This rearrangement joins TRBV19 to TRBJ1-6, with D possibly being TRBD1 (5 bases). This CDR3 region has 16 residues. CDR1 and CDR2 (germline): LNHDA, SQIVND (reference sequence). V was trimmed by 3 bases and J by 8 bases, leaving 17 bases between them. CDR3 sequence (DNA): TGTGCCAGTAGTATGTGGGACCTTACGGGGGATTCACCCCTCCACTTT. Translating it yields CASSMWDLTGDSPLHF.

This clone was counted between two and nine times. The V gene is TRBV15, the J gene TRBJ1-3; no clear D. V lost 2 bases, J lost 4 bases, and 15 bases lay in between. Per germline, CDR1 LNHNV and CDR2 YYDKDF (reference sequence). This CDR3 is 16 amino acids long. CDR3 loop: CATSRTPTAGGNTIYF. In DNA, the CDR3 is TGTGCCACCAGCAGAACCCCCACAGCTGGGGGAAACACCATATATTTT.

In this sample, this clone turned up a few times. CDR3 residues: CASRGSEVGEQFF. CDR3 sequence (DNA): TGTGCCTCGAGAGGGTCGGAGGTGGGTGAGCAGTTCTTC. The rearrangement uses TRBV2 and TRBJ2-1; D possibly corresponds to TRBD2 (5 bases). V shed 11 bases and J shed 9 bases, with 20 bases lying between them. The CDR3 has 13 amino acids. Germline CDR1 is SNHLY and CDR2 is FYNNEI.

The V gene is TRBV5-4, the J gene TRBJ2-2; 11 bases map to TRBD2. CDR1 is SGHNT, CDR2 YYREEE, per germline (reference sequence). V was clipped by 4 bases and J by 7 bases; unmatched bases: 6. The CDR3 is 15 amino acids. This CDR3 reads CASSELAGGSGELFF. DNA of the CDR3: TGTGCCAGCAGCGAATTAGCGGGAGGGAGCGGGGAGCTGTTTTTT.

V is TRBV4-1 and J is TRBJ1-1; D not certain. The CDR3 totals 14 residues. Trimming left V 1 base short and J 3 bases short, with 9 bases between. Germline values: CDR1 MGHRA, CDR2 YSYEKL. The CDR3 sequence: CASSQVFGDTEAFF. DNA of the CDR3: TGCGCCAGCAGCCAAGTTTTCGGGGACACTGAAGCTTTCTTT.

The chain recombines TRBV18 with TRBJ1-1; D might be TRBD1 (6 bases). This CDR3 is 14 amino acids long. Germline lookup yields CDR1 KGHSH and CDR2 LQKENI. Trimming took off 7 bases at V and 5 bases at J, with 17 bases between the two ends. CDR3 coding DNA: TGTGCCAGCTACCCAGGGGCGATCGGGACTGAAGCTTTCTTT. It yields the protein CASYPGAIGTEAFF.

The chain uses TRBV6-4 and TRBJ2-6, with D uncertain. With 1 base removed from V and 0 bases from J, the gap between germline ends came to 7 bases. This CDR3 is 16 amino acids long. Germline V gene data show CDR1 as MRHNA and CDR2 as SNTAGT. CDR3 nucleotide sequence: TGTGCCAGCAGTGACTGGGCTGGCTCTGGGGCCAACGTCCTGACTTTC. This gives the protein CASSDWAGSGANVLTF.

As concerns this clone: The same CDR3 is also encoded by other DNA sequences in this sample. The genes are TRBV5-1 and TRBJ1-6, with D maybe TRBD1 (5 bases). In germline, CDR1 is SGHRS, CDR2 YFSETQ. The CDR3 has 16 residues. The ends were cut back, 2 bases at V and 0 bases at J, with 9 bases in the middle. The CDR3: CASSFGGSSYNSPLHF. DNA for the CDR3: TGCGCCAGCAGCTTCGGGGGTAGCTCCTATAATTCACCCCTCCACTTT. Supplemented by reference TRBV5-1 and TRBJ1-6, the full variable domain reads KAGVTQTPRYLIKTRGQQVTLSCSPISGHRSVSWYQQTPGQGLQFLFEYFSETQRNKGNFPGRFSGRQFSNSRSEMNVSTLELGDSALYLCASSFGGSSYNSPLHFGNGTRLTVT.

This clone was recorded only once. This sequence joins TRBV6-2 or TRBV6-3 and TRBJ1-5; D remains unclear. Per germline, CDR1 MNHEY and CDR2 SVGEGT. CDR3 length: 16 residues. The V gene lost 0 bases and the J gene lost 2 bases, with 11 bases spanning the gap. CDR3 DNA: TGTGCCAGCAGTTACTCAGCCCGATCGGGCAATCAGCCCCAGCATTTT. This translates into CASSYSARSGNQPQHF.

The count of this clone is one. The rearrangement uses TRBV28 and TRBJ2-1; D not resolved. The V gene lost 6 bases and the J gene lost 11 bases, with 11 bases spanning the gap. The CDR3 spans 11 residues. CDR1 is MDHEN and CDR2 is SYDVKM in the germline V gene. CDR3: CASSQSGQQFF. The CDR3 region has the DNA TGTGCCAGCAGCCAATCAGGTCAGCAGTTCTTC.

This clone was detected a few times. The chain employs TRBV19 and TRBJ1-6; D gene uncertain. Per the germline V gene, CDR1 is LNHDA and CDR2 is SQIVND (reference sequence). V was cut by 5 bases and J by 7 bases, with 9 bases left in between. The CDR3 sequence is 13 residues long. CDR3 loop: CASSAMRNSPLHF. For the CDR3, the DNA is TGTGCCAGTAGTGCTATGAGGAATTCACCCCTCCACTTT.

This clone has just one count. The rearrangement uses TRBV6-2 or TRBV6-3 and TRBJ2-7, with TRBD1 matching 7 bases. CDR1 MNHEY and CDR2 SVGEGT come from the germline V gene. The CDR3 contains 14 residues. The J segment lost 3 bases and the V segment lost 0 bases, leaving 2 bases of the junction unmatched. Written as DNA, the CDR3 is TGTGCCAGCAGTTACTCGGCAGGGGGCTACGAGCAGTACTTC. It specifies CASSYSAGGYEQYF.

This chain links TRBV5-1 with TRBJ2-1; D unresolved. The V gene lost 0 bases and the J gene lost 6 bases, with 10 bases spanning the gap. Germline V gene data show CDR1 as SGHRS and CDR2 as YFSETQ. This CDR3 is 14 amino acids long. The CDR3 DNA sequence: TGCGCCAGCAGCTTGGGAGGCCCTGGCAATGAGCAGTTCTTC. It yields the protein CASSLGGPGNEQFF. Full variable domain (remainder filled in from reference TRBV5-1 and TRBJ2-1): KAGVTQTPRYLIKTRGQQVTLSCSPISGHRSVSWYQQTPGQGLQFLFEYFSETQRNKGNFPGRFSGRQFSNSRSEMNVSTLELGDSALYLCASSLGGPGNEQFFGPGTRLTVL.

The chain combines TRBV2 with TRBJ1-6; unclear D gene. This CDR3 region has 14 residues. Germline V gene data show CDR1 as SNHLY and CDR2 as FYNNEI. Trimming took off 6 bases at V and 7 bases at J, with 13 bases between the two ends. CDR3: CASRTTSRNSPLHF. CDR3 nucleotide sequence: TGTGCCAGCAGGACGACAAGCAGAAATTCACCCCTCCACTTT. The variable domain in full, with the rest retrieved from reference TRBV2 and TRBJ1-6, is EPEVTQTPSHQVTQMGQEVILRCVPISNHLYFYWYRQILGQKVEFLVSFYNNEISEKSEIFDDQFSVERPDGSNFTLKIRSTKLEDSAMYFCASRTTSRNSPLHFGNGTRLTVT.

The chain uses TRBV2 and TRBJ1-5; D gene uncertain. Looked up from germline, CDR1 is SNHLY and CDR2 is FYNNEI. V was cut by 7 bases and J by 2 bases, with 15 bases left in between. There are 15 residues in the CDR3. CDR3 DNA: TGTGCCAGCAACCGGGAGGCTCGAGGCAATCAGCCCCAGCATTTT. Translating it yields CASNREARGNQPQHF.

The V and J genes are TRBV4-3 and TRBJ2-3; D might be TRBD2 (7 bases). The V end lost 0 bases, the J end lost 6 bases, and 13 bases lay between the germline ends. Germline V gene sequence: CDR1 LGHNA, CDR2 YSLEER. The CDR3 loop spans 15 amino acids. This chain's CDR3 is CASSQDSGGWDTQYF. The CDR3 coding sequence is TGCGCCAGCAGCCAAGATTCGGGGGGCTGGGATACGCAGTATTTT.

This clone was recorded a few times. The gene calls are TRBV4-1 and TRBJ1-1; D is undetermined. Germline V CDR1 and CDR2: MGHRA, YSYEKL. V was cut by 4 bases and J by 2 bases, with 8 bases left in between. The CDR3 spans 13 residues. CDR3 sequence reads: CASSRSDNTEAFF. The CDR3 coding sequence is TGCGCCAGCAGCCGATCAGATAACACTGAAGCTTTCTTT.

V is TRBV7-2 and J is TRBJ2-1; TRBD1 matches at 8 bases. The ends lost 6 bases at V and 9 bases at J; junction bases unmatched: 22. The CDR3 consists of 18 residues. The germline V gene has CDR1 SGHTA and CDR2 FQGNSA. The CDR3 DNA sequence: TGTGCCAGCAGACCCACTCCGGGACAGGAAATTCGTGTGGCTGAGCAGTTCTTC. This codes for CASRPTPGQEIRVAEQFF. Complete variable domain (other parts from reference TRBV7-2 and TRBJ2-1): GAGVSQSPSNKVTEKGKDVELRCDPISGHTALYWYRQSLGQGLEFLIYFQGNSAPDKSGLPSDRFSAERTGGSVSTLTIQRTQQEDSAVYLCASRPTPGQEIRVAEQFFGPGTRLTVL.

The chain is built from TRBV27 and TRBJ2-7; D uncertain. The germline CDR1 and CDR2 sequences are MNHEY and SMNVEV (reference sequence). V was trimmed by 0 bases and J by 3 bases, leaving 6 bases between them. The CDR3 totals 13 residues. CDR3 nucleotides: TGTGCCAGCAGTTTATCATCAGTCTACGAGCAGTACTTC. Amino acid sequence: CASSLSSVYEQYF.

The chain uses TRBV6-2 or TRBV6-3 and TRBJ2-2; possibly TRBD1 for D (6 bases). The CDR3 covers 14 residues. The V gene's germline CDR1 is MNHEY and CDR2 SVGEGT. With 5 bases removed from V and 7 bases from J, the gap between germline ends came to 14 bases. The CDR3 is CASSPQGTGGELFF. In nucleotides, the CDR3 is TGTGCCAGCAGTCCACAGGGTACCGGCGGGGAGCTGTTTTTT.

This clone was seen more than once but under ten times. This sequence joins TRBV7-9 and TRBJ2-7, with 7 bases aligning to TRBD1. The CDR3 is 14 amino acids. From germline, CDR1 is SEHNR and CDR2 FQNEAQ (reference sequence). V was clipped by 6 bases and J by 3 bases; unmatched bases: 8. The CDR3 region is CASSHRDSIYEQYF. The CDR3 DNA sequence: TGTGCCAGCAGTCACCGGGACAGTATCTACGAGCAGTACTTC. Using reference TRBV7-9 and TRBJ2-7 for the parts outside the CDR3, the full variable domain is DTGVSQNPRHKITKRGQNVTFRCDPISEHNRLYWYRQTLGQGPEFLTYFQNEAQLEKSRLLSDRFSAERPKGSFSTLEIQRTEQGDSAMYLCASSHRDSIYEQYFGPGTRLTVT.

This clone was observed once. The chain is built from TRBV19 and TRBJ2-1, with 10 bases identical to TRBD2. V was pared by 1 base and J by 1 base, with 10 bases of the junction left unmatched. In germline, CDR1 is LNHDA, CDR2 SQIVND (reference sequence). The CDR3 covers 19 residues. CDR3 DNA: TGTGCCAGTAGTATAGGAGGGGCTAGCGGGGGTACATCCTACAATGAGCAGTTCTTC. Translation: CASSIGGASGGTSYNEQFF.